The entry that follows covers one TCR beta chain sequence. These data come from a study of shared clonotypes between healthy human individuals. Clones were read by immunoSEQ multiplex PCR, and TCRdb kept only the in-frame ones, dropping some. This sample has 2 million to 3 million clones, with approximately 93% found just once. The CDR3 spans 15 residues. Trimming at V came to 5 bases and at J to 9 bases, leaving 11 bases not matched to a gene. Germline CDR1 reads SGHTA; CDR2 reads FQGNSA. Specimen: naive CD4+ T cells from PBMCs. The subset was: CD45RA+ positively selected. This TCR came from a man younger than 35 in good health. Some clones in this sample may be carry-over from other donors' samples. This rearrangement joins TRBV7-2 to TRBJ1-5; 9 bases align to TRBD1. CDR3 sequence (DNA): TGTGCCAGCAGCCCGAACAGGGGGCCGTTTTCGCCCCAGCATTTT. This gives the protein CASSPNRGPFSPQHF.